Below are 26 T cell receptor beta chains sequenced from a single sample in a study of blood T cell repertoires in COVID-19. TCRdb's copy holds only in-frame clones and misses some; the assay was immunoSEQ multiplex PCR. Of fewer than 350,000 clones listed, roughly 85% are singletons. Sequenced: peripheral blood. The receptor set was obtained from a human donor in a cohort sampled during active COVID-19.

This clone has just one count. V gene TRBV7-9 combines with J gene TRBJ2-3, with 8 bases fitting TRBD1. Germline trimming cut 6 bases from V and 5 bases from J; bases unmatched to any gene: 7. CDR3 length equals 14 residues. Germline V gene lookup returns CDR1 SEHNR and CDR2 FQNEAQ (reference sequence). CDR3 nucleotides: TGTGCCAGCAGTTCCCCGACAGGGGTAGATACGCAGTATTTT. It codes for CASSSPTGVDTQYF. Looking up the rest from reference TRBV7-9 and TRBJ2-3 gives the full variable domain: DTGVSQNPRHKITKRGQNVTFRCDPISEHNRLYWYRQTLGQGPEFLTYFQNEAQLEKSRLLSDRFSAERPKGSFSTLEIQRTEQGDSAMYLCASSSPTGVDTQYFGPGTRLTVL.

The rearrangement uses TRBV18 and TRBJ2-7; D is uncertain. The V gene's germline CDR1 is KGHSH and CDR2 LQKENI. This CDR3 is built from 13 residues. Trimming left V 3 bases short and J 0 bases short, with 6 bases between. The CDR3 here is CASSPLSSYEQYF. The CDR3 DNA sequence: TGTGCCAGCTCACCCCTAAGCTCCTACGAGCAGTACTTC.

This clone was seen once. CDR3 sequence (DNA): TGTGCCTGGAGTGTAAGAGGGGGCGCCTCCTATAATTCACCCCTCCACTTT. Protein sequence: CAWSVRGGASYNSPLHF. The gene calls are TRBV30 and TRBJ1-6; the match to TRBD1 covers 7 bases. Losses at the gene ends were 0 bases for V and 0 bases for J; bases not matched to a gene: 5. In germline, CDR1 is GTSNPN, CDR2 SVGIG (reference sequence). CDR3 length equals 17 residues.

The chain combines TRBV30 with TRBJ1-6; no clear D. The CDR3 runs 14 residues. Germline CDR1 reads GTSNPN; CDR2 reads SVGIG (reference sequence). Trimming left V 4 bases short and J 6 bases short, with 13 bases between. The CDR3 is CAWTPRPSNSPLHF. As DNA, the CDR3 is TGTGCCTGGACCCCGCGGCCGAGTAATTCACCCCTCCACTTT.

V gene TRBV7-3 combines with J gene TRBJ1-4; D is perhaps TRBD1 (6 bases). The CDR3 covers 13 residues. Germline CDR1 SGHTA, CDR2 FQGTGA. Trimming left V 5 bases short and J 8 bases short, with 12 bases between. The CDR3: CASSPQGGEKLFF. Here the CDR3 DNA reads TGTGCCAGCAGCCCACAGGGCGGCGAAAAACTGTTTTTT.

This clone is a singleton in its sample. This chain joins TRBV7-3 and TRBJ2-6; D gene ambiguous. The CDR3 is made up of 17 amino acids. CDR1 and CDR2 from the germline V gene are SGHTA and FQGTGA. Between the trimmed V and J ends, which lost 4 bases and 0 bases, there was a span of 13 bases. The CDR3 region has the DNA TGTGCCAGCAGCTCCAGACAAACCTACTCTGGGGCCAACGTCCTGACTTTC. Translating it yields CASSSRQTYSGANVLTF.

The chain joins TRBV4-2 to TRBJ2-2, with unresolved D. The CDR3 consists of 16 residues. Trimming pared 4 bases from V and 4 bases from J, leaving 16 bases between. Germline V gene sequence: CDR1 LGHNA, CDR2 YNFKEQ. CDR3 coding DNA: TGTGCCAGCAGCCCAACGTTGCAGGTCCGCACCGGGGAGCTGTTTTTT. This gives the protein CASSPTLQVRTGELFF.

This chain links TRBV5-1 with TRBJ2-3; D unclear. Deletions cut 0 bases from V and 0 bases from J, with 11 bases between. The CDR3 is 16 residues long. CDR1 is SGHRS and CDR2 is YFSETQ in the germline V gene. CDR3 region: CASSLVGVGSTDTQYF. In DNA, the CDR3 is TGCGCCAGCAGCTTGGTGGGCGTCGGTAGCACAGATACGCAGTATTTT.

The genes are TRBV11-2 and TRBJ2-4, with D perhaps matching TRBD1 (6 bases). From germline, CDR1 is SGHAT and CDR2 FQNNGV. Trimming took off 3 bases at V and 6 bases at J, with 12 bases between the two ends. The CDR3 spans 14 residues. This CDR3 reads CASSFSGVGNIQYF. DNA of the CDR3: TGTGCCAGCAGCTTTTCAGGGGTAGGAAACATTCAGTACTTC.

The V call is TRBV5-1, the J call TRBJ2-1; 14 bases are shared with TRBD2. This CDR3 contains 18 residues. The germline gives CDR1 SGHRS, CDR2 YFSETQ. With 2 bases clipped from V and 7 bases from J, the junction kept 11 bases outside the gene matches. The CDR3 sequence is CASSFPGLAGVSGNEQFF. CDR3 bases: TGCGCCAGCAGCTTCCCGGGACTAGCGGGGGTTTCCGGAAATGAGCAGTTCTTC.

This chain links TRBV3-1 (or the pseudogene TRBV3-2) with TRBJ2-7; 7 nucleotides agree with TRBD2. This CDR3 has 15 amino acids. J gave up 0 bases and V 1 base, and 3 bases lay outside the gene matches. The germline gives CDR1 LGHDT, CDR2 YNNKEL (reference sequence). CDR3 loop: CASSQGAGSSYEQYF. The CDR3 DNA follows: TGTGCCAGCAGCCAAGGAGCGGGAAGCTCCTACGAGCAGTACTTC.

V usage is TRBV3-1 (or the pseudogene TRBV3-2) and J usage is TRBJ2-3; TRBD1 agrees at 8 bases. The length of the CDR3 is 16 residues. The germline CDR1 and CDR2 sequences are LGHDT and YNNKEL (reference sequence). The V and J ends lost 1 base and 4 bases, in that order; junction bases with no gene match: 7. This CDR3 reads CASSQVWTGRSDTQYF. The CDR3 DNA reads TGTGCCAGCAGCCAAGTCTGGACAGGGCGTTCAGATACGCAGTATTTT.

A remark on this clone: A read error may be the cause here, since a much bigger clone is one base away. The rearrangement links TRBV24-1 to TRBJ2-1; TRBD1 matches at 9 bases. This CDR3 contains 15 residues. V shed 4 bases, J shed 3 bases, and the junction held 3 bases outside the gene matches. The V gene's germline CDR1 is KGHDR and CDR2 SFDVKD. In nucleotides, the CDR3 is TGTGCCACCAGTGACCCGGGACAGGGCTACAATGAGCAGTTCTTC. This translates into CATSDPGQGYNEQFF.

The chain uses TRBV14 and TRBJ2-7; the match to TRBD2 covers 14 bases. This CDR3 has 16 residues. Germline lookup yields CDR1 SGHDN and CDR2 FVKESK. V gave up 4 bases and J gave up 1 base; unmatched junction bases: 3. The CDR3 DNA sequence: TGTGCCAGCAGCCCTGGGACTAGCGGGGGATCCTACGAGCAGTACTTC. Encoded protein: CASSPGTSGGSYEQYF.

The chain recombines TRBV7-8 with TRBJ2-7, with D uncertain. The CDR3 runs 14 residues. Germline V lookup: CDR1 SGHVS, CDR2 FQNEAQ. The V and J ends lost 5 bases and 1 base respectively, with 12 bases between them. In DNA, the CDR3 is TGTGCCAGCAGCCGACCGACAACGTCCTACGAGCAGTACTTC. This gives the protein CASSRPTTSYEQYF.

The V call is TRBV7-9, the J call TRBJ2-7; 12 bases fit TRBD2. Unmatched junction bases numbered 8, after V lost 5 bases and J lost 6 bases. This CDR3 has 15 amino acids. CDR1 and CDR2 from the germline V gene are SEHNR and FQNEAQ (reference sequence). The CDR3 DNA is TGTGCCAGCAGCCCAACGGGACTAGCGGGCGTCGAGCAGTACTTC. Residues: CASSPTGLAGVEQYF.

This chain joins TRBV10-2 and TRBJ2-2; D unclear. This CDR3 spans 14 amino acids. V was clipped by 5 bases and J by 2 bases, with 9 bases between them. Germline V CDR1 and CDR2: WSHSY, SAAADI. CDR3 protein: CASSNSVNTGELFF. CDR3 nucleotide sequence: TGCGCCAGCAGTAATTCTGTTAACACCGGGGAGCTGTTTTTT.

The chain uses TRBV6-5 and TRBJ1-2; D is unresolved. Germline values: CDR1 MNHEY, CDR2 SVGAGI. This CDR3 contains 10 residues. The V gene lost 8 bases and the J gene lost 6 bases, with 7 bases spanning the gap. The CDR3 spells CASRTHGYTF. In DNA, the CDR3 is TGTGCCAGCCGAACACATGGCTACACCTTC.

CDR3 nucleotides: TGCGCCAGCACCCCACGGACAGAGGGAAATGACTACACCTTC. It codes for CASTPRTEGNDYTF. This rearrangement joins TRBV5-1 to TRBJ1-2, with D perhaps matching TRBD1 (6 bases). Germline loops: CDR1 SGHRS, CDR2 YFSETQ. V dropped 6 bases and J dropped 10 bases, with 22 bases sitting between them. The CDR3 runs to 14 residues.

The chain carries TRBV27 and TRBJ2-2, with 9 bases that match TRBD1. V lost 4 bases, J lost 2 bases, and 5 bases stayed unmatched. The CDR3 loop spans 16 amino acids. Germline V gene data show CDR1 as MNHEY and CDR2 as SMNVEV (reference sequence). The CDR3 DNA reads TGTGCCAGCAGTTCAAGGGACAGGGTCAACACCGGGGAGCTGTTTTTT. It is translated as CASSSRDRVNTGELFF.

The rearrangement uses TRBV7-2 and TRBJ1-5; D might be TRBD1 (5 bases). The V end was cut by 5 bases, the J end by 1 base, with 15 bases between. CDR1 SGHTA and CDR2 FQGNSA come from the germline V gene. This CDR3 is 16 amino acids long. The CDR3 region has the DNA TGTGCCAGCAGCCGGATCAGGGTTGGGAGCAATCAGCCCCAGCATTTT. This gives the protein CASSRIRVGSNQPQHF. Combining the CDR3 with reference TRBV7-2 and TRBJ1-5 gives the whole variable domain GAGVSQSPSNKVTEKGKDVELRCDPISGHTALYWYRQSLGQGLEFLIYFQGNSAPDKSGLPSDRFSAERTGGSVSTLTIQRTQQEDSAVYLCASSRIRVGSNQPQHFGDGTRLSIL.

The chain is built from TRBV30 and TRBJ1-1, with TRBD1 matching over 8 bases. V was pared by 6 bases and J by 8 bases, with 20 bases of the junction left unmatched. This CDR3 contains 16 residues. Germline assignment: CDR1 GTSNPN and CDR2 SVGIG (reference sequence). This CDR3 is CACNPNRRGQATEAFF. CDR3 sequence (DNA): TGTGCCTGCAACCCCAATAGACGGGGACAGGCCACGGAAGCTTTCTTT.

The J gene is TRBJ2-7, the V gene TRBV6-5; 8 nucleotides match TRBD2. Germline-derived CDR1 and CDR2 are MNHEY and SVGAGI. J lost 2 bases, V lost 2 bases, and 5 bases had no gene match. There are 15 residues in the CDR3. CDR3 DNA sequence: TGTGCCAGCAGTTACCTAGCGGGCGGTACCTACGAGCAGTACTTC. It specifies CASSYLAGGTYEQYF.

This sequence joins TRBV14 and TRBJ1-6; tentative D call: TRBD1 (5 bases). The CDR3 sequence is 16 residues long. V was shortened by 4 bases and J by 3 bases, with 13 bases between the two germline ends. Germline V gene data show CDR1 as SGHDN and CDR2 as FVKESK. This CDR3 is CASSPPSRDYNSPLHF. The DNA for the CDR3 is TGTGCCAGCAGCCCGCCGAGCAGGGACTATAATTCACCCCTCCACTTT.

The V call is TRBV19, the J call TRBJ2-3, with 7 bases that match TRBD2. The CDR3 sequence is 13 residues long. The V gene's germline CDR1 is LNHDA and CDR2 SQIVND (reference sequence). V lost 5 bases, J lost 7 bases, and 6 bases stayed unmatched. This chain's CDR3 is CASSPGLEHTQYF. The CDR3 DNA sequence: TGTGCCAGTAGTCCCGGACTAGAACATACGCAGTATTTT.

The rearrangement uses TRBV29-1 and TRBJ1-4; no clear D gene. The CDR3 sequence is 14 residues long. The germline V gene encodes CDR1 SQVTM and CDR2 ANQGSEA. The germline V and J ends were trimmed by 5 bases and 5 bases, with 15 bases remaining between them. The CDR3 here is CSVLRAGINEKLFF. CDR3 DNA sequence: TGCAGCGTTTTGAGGGCAGGAATAAATGAAAAACTGTTTTTT.